This is a list of T cell receptor beta chains from one sample in a study of shared clonotypes between healthy human individuals. The method was immunoSEQ multiplex PCR; TCRdb's version includes in-frame clones alone and lacks a portion of them. The table records millions of clones, about 92% of them present only once. Sequencing used naive CD8+ T cells from PBMCs. The receptor source for this set is a man aged 18 to 29 in good health. Some clones in this sample may be carry-over from other donors' samples. CDR3s include the opening cysteine and the closing phenylalanine or tryptophan. Fields, in order: V gene, J gene, D gene, clone size, CDR3 DNA, CDR3 protein. A D gene is named only where the DNA matches it firmly. A clone size is listed for some rows: how often the clone was seen (once, few, many), or a class if it is expanded.

TRBV28	TRBJ2-3	-	-	TGTGCCAGCAGTTTGGCATACAACACAGATACGCAGTATTTT	CASSLAYNTDTQYF
TRBV9	TRBJ2-5	-	-	TGTGCCAGCAGCGTAGATGGGCGGGGCCTAGAGACCCAGTACTTC	CASSVDGRGLETQYF
TRBV11-2	TRBJ2-7	-	-	TGTGCCAGCAGCTCCTACAGGGGGGGGTACGAGCAGTACTTC	CASSSYRGGYEQYF
TRBV27	TRBJ2-7	TRBD2	-	TGTGCCAGCAGTCCGTCGGGCGGGGGGACCTACGAGCAGTACTTC	CASSPSGGGTYEQYF
TRBV7-8	TRBJ2-3	-	-	TGTGCCAGCAGCTTATCGCTGGCAGATACGCAGTATTTT	CASSLSLADTQYF
TRBV19	TRBJ1-2	TRBD1	-	TGTGCCAGTAGTACAAACAGGGGGCGCTTCTATGGCTACACCTTC	CASSTNRGRFYGYTF
TRBV28	TRBJ2-1	TRBD2	-	TGTGCCAGCCTCGGGACTAGCGGGATGTTGTACAATGAGCAGTTCTTC	CASLGTSGMLYNEQFF
TRBV10-3	TRBJ2-1	TRBD2	-	TGTGCCATCAGTGCCACTAGCGGCTCCTACAATGAGCAGTTCTTC	CAISATSGSYNEQFF
TRBV28	TRBJ1-4	-	-	TGTGCCAGCAGGACGTTTGCAACTAATGAAAAACTGTTTTTT	CASRTFATNEKLFF
TRBV6-5	TRBJ1-2	-	-	TGTGCCAGCAGTTGGGAGGAAAGGGGCGGCTACACCTTC	CASSWEERGGYTF
TRBV9	TRBJ1-1	-	-	TGTGCCAGCAGCCCCGATGGGAACACTGAAGCTTTCTTT	CASSPDGNTEAFF
TRBV27	TRBJ1-1	TRBD1	once	TGTGCCAGCAGTTACGGACAGGGGATTAAAGCTTTCTTT	CASSYGQGIKAFF
TRBV7-9	TRBJ2-3	TRBD1	-	TGTGCCAGCAGCCACAGGGGGATAGACTCAGATACGCAGTATTTT	CASSHRGIDSDTQYF
TRBV4-1	TRBJ2-7	TRBD2	-	TGCGCCAGCAGCCAACTAGCGGGGAGTGCCCCCGGCGAGCAGTACTTC	CASSQLAGSAPGEQYF
TRBV7-8	TRBJ2-1	-	-	TGTGCCAGCAGCTTTGGGGGTGAGCAGTTCTTC	CASSFGGEQFF
TRBV5-1	TRBJ2-7	-	-	TGCGCCAGCAGCTTGGATGGGACCGTGATCAACGAGCAGTACTTC	CASSLDGTVINEQYF
TRBV2	TRBJ1-5	-	few	TGTGCCAGCAGGGTAGGCAGGGCCCGCGGGGGTCAGCCCCAGCATTTT	CASRVGRARGGQPQHF
TRBV7-9	TRBJ1-1	TRBD1	-	TGTGCCAGCAGCGACAGGGGCCGAGACACTGAAGCTTTCTTT	CASSDRGRDTEAFF
TRBV28	TRBJ2-7	-	-	TGTGCCAGCAGTTTTGCCAGGACGGGAGACTACGAGCAGTACTTC	CASSFARTGDYEQYF
TRBV27	TRBJ2-7	-	-	TGTGCCAGCAGTTTATCGTTAGGGACAAGGGCCTACGAGCAGTACTTC	CASSLSLGTRAYEQYF
TRBV4-3	TRBJ1-1	TRBD1	-	TGCGCCAGCAGCCAAGAAACTGGGACAGGAGAAGCTTTCTTT	CASSQETGTGEAFF
TRBV9	TRBJ2-2	-	-	TGTGCCAGCAGCCATTCACAGGGAATCACCGGGGAGCTGTTTTTT	CASSHSQGITGELFF
TRBV27	TRBJ2-7	-	-	TGTGCCAGCAGTTTTGACAGGGGAGGGTACGAGCAGTACTTC	CASSFDRGGYEQYF
TRBV28	TRBJ2-5	-	-	TGTGCCAGCAGTTTATACAGCCAAGAGACCCAGTACTTC	CASSLYSQETQYF
TRBV5-5	TRBJ2-7	-	-	TGTGCCAGCAATCCGTCCTACTCCTACGAGCAGTACTTC	CASNPSYSYEQYF
TRBV28	TRBJ2-7	-	-	TGTGCCAGCAGTTCCCGACTAATACCCTACGAGCAGTACTTC	CASSSRLIPYEQYF
TRBV9	TRBJ2-7	TRBD1	-	TGTGCCAGCAGCTTCAGGACAGGGGAAGGCGAGCAGTACTTC	CASSFRTGEGEQYF
TRBV7-9	TRBJ2-2	-	-	TGTGCCAGCAGCCCCACTGCCGGGGACGGGAACACCGGGGAGCTGTTTTTT	CASSPTAGDGNTGELFF
TRBV19	TRBJ2-5	TRBD1	once	TGTGCCAGTAGTTCAGGGGGCCGGGCAGAGACCCAGTACTTC	CASSSGGRAETQYF
TRBV27	TRBJ2-7	-	-	TGTGCCAGCAGTTTATTTGGGGACTCCTACGAGCAGTACTTC	CASSLFGDSYEQYF
TRBV6-6	TRBJ2-7	-	-	TGTGCCAGCAGTTACTCGACCAGGTGGGGCGAGCAGTACTTC	CASSYSTRWGEQYF
TRBV19	TRBJ1-1	-	-	TGTGCCAGTAGTATAGACGGGTCCCATGAAGCTTTCTTT	CASSIDGSHEAFF
TRBV28	TRBJ1-1	-	-	TGTGCCAGCGCCGGGGGGTTCCTAATGAACACTGAAGCTTTCTTT	CASAGGFLMNTEAFF
TRBV29-1	TRBJ1-2	-	-	TGCAGCGTTGAACGGGGGAACTATGGCTACACCTTC	CSVERGNYGYTF
TRBV7-6	TRBJ2-2	-	-	TGTGCCAGCAGCTCAACAGGGTACACCGGGGAGCTGTTTTTT	CASSSTGYTGELFF
TRBV9	TRBJ2-3	TRBD2	-	TGTGCCAGCAGCGTAGGTGGCTTGAGCGGGAGTGGCACAGATACGCAGTATTTT	CASSVGGLSGSGTDTQYF
TRBV5-5	TRBJ2-7	-	-	TGTGCCAGCAGCTTGCAAGTCATTGGAACCTACGAGCAGTACTTC	CASSLQVIGTYEQYF
TRBV13	TRBJ2-7	-	-	TGTGCCAGCTCCCCCCGGGCGGAATCCTACGAGCAGTACTTC	CASSPRAESYEQYF
TRBV11-2	TRBJ2-2	-	-	TGTGCCAGCAGCTCCAGGACAGCGAACACCGGGGAGCTGTTTTTT	CASSSRTANTGELFF
TRBV4-2	TRBJ1-2	-	-	TGTGCCAGCAGCGCTCGAGAAGGGACAACCTTCTTC	CASSAREGTTFF
TRBV4-3	TRBJ1-2	-	-	TGCGCCAGCAGCCAAGGGGGATACTATGGCTACACCTTC	CASSQGGYYGYTF
TRBV18	TRBJ2-7	-	-	TGTGCCAGCTCACCACCTCTGGGCCCCTACGAGCAGTACTTC	CASSPPLGPYEQYF